The 31 T cell receptor beta chains below were found in one sample sequenced in a study of PD-1 blockade in classical Hodgkin lymphoma. The table came from immunoSEQ multiplex PCR; TCRdb's copy has only in-frame clones and leaves some out. This table has nearly 50,000 clones, roughly 80% appearing once. Time point: cycle 4 day 1 (C4D1), after 6 weeks of nivolumab. Every patient was affected by relapse after autologous stem cell transplantation, while exposure to brentuximab vedotin was not uniform. This specimen was peripheral blood mononuclear cells (PBMCs), taken before the fourth cycle of nivolumab. The receptors were sampled from a human donor with classical Hodgkin lymphoma.

This clone has just a few counts. J is TRBJ1-5 and V is TRBV19, with 9 bases fitting TRBD1. From germline, CDR1 is LNHDA and CDR2 SQIVND (reference sequence). V was clipped by 3 bases and J by 5 bases; unmatched bases: 8. The CDR3 has 16 amino acids. CDR3 amino acids: CASSISGTGMHQPQHF. The CDR3 DNA is TGTGCCAGTAGTATTTCCGGGACAGGGATGCATCAGCCCCAGCATTTT. Based on the CDR3 plus reference TRBV19 and TRBJ1-5, the full variable domain is DGGITQSPKYLFRKEGQNVTLSCEQNLNHDAMYWYRQDPGQGLRLIYYSQIVNDFQKGDIAEGYSVSREKKESFPLTVTSAQKNPTAFYLCASSISGTGMHQPQHFGDGTRLSIL.

The V call is TRBV2, the J call TRBJ2-7; TRBD1 agrees at 8 bases. V lost 6 bases and J lost 5; bases outside the gene matches: 6. This CDR3 region has 13 residues. CDR1 and CDR2 from the germline V gene are SNHLY and FYNNEI. CDR3 in amino acids: CASSADRGNEQYF. The CDR3 DNA is TGTGCCAGCAGCGCTGACAGGGGTAACGAGCAGTACTTC. The whole variable domain, filled in from reference TRBV2 and TRBJ2-7, reads EPEVTQTPSHQVTQMGQEVILRCVPISNHLYFYWYRQILGQKVEFLVSFYNNEISEKSEIFDDQFSVERPDGSNFTLKIRSTKLEDSAMYFCASSADRGNEQYFGPGTRLTVT.

This CDR3 is CASSSTPTGELFF. CDR3 DNA: TGTGCCAGCAGTTCAACACCGACCGGGGAGCTGTTTTTT. The chain couples TRBV6-6 to TRBJ2-2; D remains ambiguous. Trimming took off 4 bases at V and 5 bases at J, with 8 bases between the two ends. Germline V gene data show CDR1 as MNHNY and CDR2 as SVGAGI (reference sequence). This CDR3 has 13 residues.

The rearrangement links TRBV19 to TRBJ1-1; D might be TRBD1 (5 bases). The V end was cut by 4 bases, the J end by 4 bases, with 13 bases between. CDR1 and CDR2 from the germline V gene are LNHDA and SQIVND (reference sequence). The CDR3 is made up of 14 amino acids. CDR3 sequence (DNA): TGTGCCAGTAGTACCCACCGGGACGGCACTGAAGCTTTCTTT. This translates into CASSTHRDGTEAFF.

This clone was detected only a few times. The rearrangement uses TRBV6-5 and TRBJ2-7; TRBD1 might be the D (6 bases). The ends were cut back, 10 bases at V and 1 base at J, with 14 bases in the middle. This CDR3 region has 13 residues. CDR1 is MNHEY, CDR2 SVGAGI, per germline. Written as DNA, the CDR3 is TGTGCCACCCGTAACAGGGAATCCTACGAGCAGTACTTC. It codes for CATRNRESYEQYF.

This chain links TRBV28 with TRBJ1-1, with D possibly TRBD1 on 5 matching bases. The CDR3 is 13 residues long. The germline V and J ends were trimmed by 5 bases and 5 bases, with 12 bases remaining between them. Germline CDR1 MDHEN, CDR2 SYDVKM. In nucleotides, the CDR3 is TGTGCCAGCAGTCTCCTCCAGGGAACTGAAGCTTTCTTT. Its protein is CASSLLQGTEAFF.

The chain uses TRBV6-1 and TRBJ1-6; possibly TRBD1 for D (5 bases). V lost 0 bases, J lost 4 bases, and 16 bases lay in between. The germline CDR1 and CDR2 sequences are MNHNS and SASEGT. The CDR3 runs 18 residues. The CDR3 loop is CASSEAGQRGNYNSPLHF. CDR3 in DNA: TGTGCCAGCAGTGAAGCCGGGCAGCGGGGGAATTATAATTCACCCCTCCACTTT.

This clone has just a few counts. The CDR3 DNA reads as TGTGCCAGCAGCTCTACGGGTTCGGGCAATCAGCCCCAGCATTTT. It encodes CASSSTGSGNQPQHF. The chain couples TRBV11-1 to TRBJ1-5; the D is unclear. The CDR3 length is 15 residues. Looked up from germline, CDR1 is SGHAT and CDR2 is FQDESV (reference sequence). V was trimmed by 4 bases and J by 2 bases, leaving 12 bases between them.

The V call is TRBV4-3, the J call TRBJ1-3; D remains ambiguous. Germline CDR1 reads LGHNA; CDR2 reads YSLEER. The CDR3 runs 20 residues. Between the trimmed V and J ends, which lost 0 bases and 0 bases, there was a span of 21 bases. The CDR3 DNA reads TGCGCCAGCAGCCAAGATTGGTCGGGAAGCCTTGGGGTCTCTGGAAACACCATATATTTT. It encodes CASSQDWSGSLGVSGNTIYF.

CDR3 protein: CASSLQSSDTQYF. CDR3 bases: TGTGCCAGCAGCTTACAGTCTTCAGATACGCAGTATTTT. V gene TRBV5-6 combines with J gene TRBJ2-3; D gene unclear. The V end lost 2 bases, the J end lost 4 bases, and 8 bases lay between the germline ends. Germline CDR1 SGHDT, CDR2 YYEEEE. The CDR3 has 13 amino acids.

This chain joins TRBV6-1 and TRBJ2-5; D gene unclear. The CDR3 length is 14 residues. The V and J ends lost 5 bases and 4 bases respectively, with 14 bases between them. The germline V gene has CDR1 MNHNS and CDR2 SASEGT. The CDR3, as DNA: TGTGCCAGCAGTTTTGTACCCCGGATAGAGACCCAGTACTTC. It is translated as CASSFVPRIETQYF.

This clone has more than one count but fewer than ten. The V and J genes are TRBV4-1 and TRBJ1-5; D unresolved. Looked up from germline, CDR1 is MGHRA and CDR2 is YSYEKL. V lost 0 bases and J 0 bases, leaving 6 bases between the germline ends. This CDR3 has 15 residues. The CDR3 here is CASSQETVSNQPQHF. CDR3 coding DNA: TGCGCCAGCAGCCAAGAGACGGTTAGCAATCAGCCCCAGCATTTT.

This chain links TRBV5-4 with TRBJ2-1; 7 nucleotides agree with TRBD1. The CDR3 length is 15 residues. V shed 3 bases and J 6 bases; nucleotides not matched to a gene: 9. Germline V lookup: CDR1 SGHNT, CDR2 YYREEE (reference sequence). The CDR3 sequence: CASSSYDRVGNEQFF. The DNA for the CDR3 is TGTGCCAGCAGCTCTTACGACAGGGTAGGCAATGAGCAGTTCTTC.

V is TRBV10-3 and J is TRBJ2-3, with 7 bases lining up with TRBD1. V lost 9 bases and J lost 3; bases outside the gene matches: 9. The germline CDR1 and CDR2 sequences are ENHRY and SYGVKD. The CDR3 has 14 residues. CDR3 loop: CAIRESRGTDTQYF. As DNA, the CDR3 is TGTGCCATACGGGAATCCAGGGGGACAGATACGCAGTATTTT.

As regards this clone: Distinct nucleotide sequences in the sample also encode this CDR3. The V and J genes are TRBV28 and TRBJ1-5; D remains unclear. This CDR3 is built from 15 residues. The germline V and J ends were trimmed by 7 bases and 3 bases, with 16 bases remaining between them. Per germline, CDR1 MDHEN and CDR2 SYDVKM. The CDR3 DNA sequence: TGTGCCAGCAACGGGGTGGGAGGCGACAATCAGCCCCAGCATTTT. This gives the protein CASNGVGGDNQPQHF.

The chain couples TRBV28 to TRBJ2-5; D unresolved. The length of the CDR3 is 12 residues. The V end lost 4 bases, the J end lost 1 base, and 4 bases lay between the germline ends. Per germline, CDR1 MDHEN and CDR2 SYDVKM. The CDR3: CASSSTQETQYF. As DNA, the CDR3 is TGTGCCAGCAGTTCCACCCAAGAGACCCAGTACTTC.

The chain combines TRBV11-3 with TRBJ2-4; the match to TRBD1 covers 8 bases. V lost 0 bases, J lost 8 bases, and 6 bases stayed unmatched. This CDR3 contains 15 residues. Germline assignment: CDR1 SGHNT and CDR2 YENEEA. As DNA, the CDR3 is TGTGCCAGCAGCTTAGACGGGACAGGTGGGGACATTCAGTACTTC. It specifies CASSLDGTGGDIQYF. Full variable domain (missing parts from reference TRBV11-3 and TRBJ2-4): EAGVVQSPRYKIIEKKQPVAFWCNPISGHNTLYWYLQNLGQGPELLIRYENEEAVDDSQLPKDRFSAERLKGVDSTLKIQPAELGDSAVYLCASSLDGTGGDIQYFGAGTRLSVL.

The chain has TRBV5-4 and TRBJ2-5, with D uncertain. The V gene's germline CDR1 is SGHNT and CDR2 YYREEE (reference sequence). This CDR3 has 15 residues. Trimming left V 0 bases short and J 2 bases short, with 11 bases between. CDR3 residues: CASSLVPVAQETQYF. For the CDR3, the DNA is TGTGCCAGCAGCTTGGTCCCCGTTGCTCAAGAGACCCAGTACTTC. Variable domain in full (rest from reference TRBV5-4 and TRBJ2-5): ETGVTQSPTHLIKTRGQQVTLRCSSQSGHNTVSWYQQALGQGPQFIFQYYREEENGRGNFPPRFSGLQFPNYSSELNVNALELDDSALYLCASSLVPVAQETQYFGPGTRLLVL.

This clone appeared a single time. The chain uses TRBV10-3 and TRBJ2-1, with a possible D match to TRBD2 (6 bases). Germline V lookup: CDR1 ENHRY, CDR2 SYGVKD. The ends were cut back, 4 bases at V and 12 bases at J, with 16 bases in the middle. The CDR3 length is 13 residues. The CDR3 DNA sequence: TGTGCCATCAGTGGGAGGAGGGACCAAAGGCAGTTCTTC. Translation gives CAISGRRDQRQFF.

The chain links TRBV7-2 to TRBJ2-3; TRBD2 agrees at 14 bases. CDR1 and CDR2 (germline): SGHTA, FQGNSA. CDR3 size: 15 residues. The V and J ends lost 5 bases and 5 bases, in that order; junction bases with no gene match: 3. The CDR3 DNA reads TGTGCCAGCAGCCGACTAGCGGGAGGGGTAGATACGCAGTATTTT. Amino acids: CASSRLAGGVDTQYF. The full variable domain, in which reference TRBV7-2 and TRBJ2-3 provide the parts outside the CDR3, is GAGVSQSPSNKVTEKGKDVELRCDPISGHTALYWYRQSLGQGLEFLIYFQGNSAPDKSGLPSDRFSAERTGGSVSTLTIQRTQQEDSAVYLCASSRLAGGVDTQYFGPGTRLTVL.

The J gene is TRBJ1-2, the V gene TRBV5-1; D gene uncertain. The germline V gene encodes CDR1 SGHRS and CDR2 YFSETQ. V lost 2 bases and J 3 bases, leaving 23 bases between the germline ends. The CDR3 spans 18 residues. The CDR3 spells CASSFRGNLISLDYGYTF. CDR3 nucleotide sequence: TGCGCCAGCAGCTTTAGAGGGAATTTGATTTCCCTTGACTATGGCTACACCTTC.

V usage is TRBV27 and J usage is TRBJ2-7; D not resolved. CDR3 length: 15 amino acids. Germline V gene sequence: CDR1 MNHEY, CDR2 SMNVEV (reference sequence). The V end lost 4 bases, the J end lost 2 bases, and 15 bases lay between the germline ends. In DNA form, the CDR3 reads TGTGCCAGCAGTTCCTATAGACAACAGACCTACGAGCAGTACTTC. It is translated as CASSSYRQQTYEQYF.

The V call is TRBV18, the J call TRBJ2-7; D tentatively reads TRBD1 or TRBD2 (5 bases each). Between the trimmed V and J ends, which lost 6 bases and 8 bases, there was a span of 14 bases. This CDR3 has 12 residues. CDR1 and CDR2 from the germline V gene are KGHSH and LQKENI. The CDR3 DNA follows: TGTGCCAGCTCTCCAGATCAGGGACAGCAGTACTTC. It codes for CASSPDQGQQYF. Full variable domain (missing parts from reference TRBV18 and TRBJ2-7): NAGVMQNPRHLVRRRGQEARLRCSPMKGHSHVYWYRQLPEEGLKFMVYLQKENIIDESGMPKERFSAEFPKEGPSILRIQQVVRGDSAAYFCASSPDQGQQYFGPGTRLTVT.

V usage is TRBV28 and J usage is TRBJ2-1; tentative D call: TRBD2 (5 bases). There are 16 residues in the CDR3. With 0 bases removed from V and 4 bases from J, the gap between germline ends came to 13 bases. CDR1 and CDR2 from the germline V gene are MDHEN and SYDVKM. CDR3 bases: TGTGCCAGCAGTTTATGGGTGGAGCGGCAATACAATGAGCAGTTCTTC. It translates to CASSLWVERQYNEQFF.

The chain uses TRBV27 and TRBJ1-1, with D perhaps matching TRBD1 (5 bases). Germline CDR1 is MNHEY and CDR2 is SMNVEV (reference sequence). V was clipped by 9 bases and J by 0 bases, with 11 bases between them. The CDR3 loop spans 13 amino acids. In nucleotides, the CDR3 is TGTGCCAGTTCCCACAGGCTGAACACTGAAGCTTTCTTT. Translating it yields CASSHRLNTEAFF.

This clone has just one count. V gene TRBV18 combines with J gene TRBJ2-2, with TRBD2 matching over 12 bases. The CDR3 consists of 18 residues. V lost 3 bases and J lost 3; bases outside the gene matches: 8. The germline CDR1 and CDR2 sequences are KGHSH and LQKENI. CDR3 sequence: CASSPLLLAGGDTGELFF. The CDR3 DNA follows: TGTGCCAGCTCACCTCTCTTACTAGCGGGAGGCGACACCGGGGAGCTGTTTTTT.

The chain joins TRBV9 to TRBJ2-7; TRBD1 agrees at 7 bases. CDR3 length: 16 amino acids. Per germline, CDR1 SGDLS and CDR2 YYNGEE. The ends lost 0 bases at V and 6 bases at J; junction bases unmatched: 12. CDR3 sequence: CASSVGDSQFVGEQYF. The CDR3 DNA is TGTGCCAGCAGCGTAGGGGACAGCCAGTTCGTCGGCGAGCAGTACTTC.

The chain links TRBV5-1 to TRBJ1-1, with D possibly matching TRBD1 (6 bases). V was shortened by 7 bases and J by 0 bases, with 10 bases between the two germline ends. The CDR3 contains 13 residues. Germline V gives CDR1 SGHRS, CDR2 YFSETQ. The CDR3 nucleotides are TGCGCCAGCTCCAGGACAGTGAACACTGAAGCTTTCTTT. It is translated as CASSRTVNTEAFF.

V gene TRBV5-1 combines with J gene TRBJ1-1; 7 nucleotides match TRBD1. V was clipped by 2 bases and J by 0 bases; unmatched bases: 13. CDR1 SGHRS and CDR2 YFSETQ come from the germline V gene. The CDR3 length is 18 residues. As DNA, the CDR3 is TGCGCCAGCAGCTTCAGAGGACAGGCGATTTCTCTGAACACTGAAGCTTTCTTT. Its protein is CASSFRGQAISLNTEAFF.

The chain is built from TRBV6-1 and TRBJ2-3; 7 nucleotides line up with TRBD2. The CDR3 contains 16 residues. With 3 bases clipped from V and 4 bases from J, the junction kept 10 bases outside the gene matches. The germline CDR1 and CDR2 sequences are MNHNS and SASEGT. The CDR3 sequence is CASSEWNAGASDTQYF. The CDR3 coding sequence is TGTGCCAGCAGTGAGTGGAACGCGGGAGCGTCAGATACGCAGTATTTT.

CDR3 region: CASSTYGTLSYNEQFF. CDR3 DNA sequence: TGTGCCAGCAGCACCTACGGGACGTTATCCTACAATGAGCAGTTCTTC. The chain uses TRBV9 and TRBJ2-1; tentatively, D is TRBD1 or TRBD2 (5 bases each). The CDR3 loop spans 16 amino acids. V lost 4 bases to trimming and J lost 1 base, with 15 bases between them. Germline V lookup: CDR1 SGDLS, CDR2 YYNGEE.